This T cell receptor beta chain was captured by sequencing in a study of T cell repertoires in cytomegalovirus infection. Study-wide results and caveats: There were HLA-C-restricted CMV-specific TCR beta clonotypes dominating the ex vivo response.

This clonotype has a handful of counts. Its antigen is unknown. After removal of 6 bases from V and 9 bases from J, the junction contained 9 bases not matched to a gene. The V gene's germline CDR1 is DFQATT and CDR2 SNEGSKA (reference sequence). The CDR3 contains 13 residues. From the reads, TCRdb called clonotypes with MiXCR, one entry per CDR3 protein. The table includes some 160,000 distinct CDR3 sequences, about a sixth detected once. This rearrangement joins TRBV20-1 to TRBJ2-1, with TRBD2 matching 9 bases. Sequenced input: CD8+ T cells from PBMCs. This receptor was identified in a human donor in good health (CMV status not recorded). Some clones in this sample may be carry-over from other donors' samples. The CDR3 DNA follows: TGCAGTGCCTTGACTAGCGGCAGACGTGAGCAGTTCTTC. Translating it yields CSALTSGRREQFF.